The 2 T cell receptor beta chains presented below share a single source sample, sequenced in a study of T cell changes during pregnancy in multiple sclerosis. TCRdb's table, derived via immunoSEQ multiplex PCR, lists solely in-frame clones and lacks some. This sample has over 35,000 clones; about 85% occur once, and the top ten carry under 0.9%. The input for sequencing was CD4+ T cells from peripheral blood mononuclear cells, taken after pregnancy. Receptors originate from a female donor with multiple sclerosis, enrolled in a pregnancy study.

This chain joins TRBV5-4 and TRBJ1-3; 7 bases map to TRBD1. The CDR3 is 15 residues long. Germline CDR1 SGHNT, CDR2 YYREEE (reference sequence). The trim removed 4 bases at V and 4 bases at J, leaving 8 bases unmatched. The CDR3 is CASSGERGHGNTIYF. The CDR3 DNA reads TGTGCCAGCAGCGGGGAAAGGGGGCACGGAAACACCATATATTTT.

This chain joins TRBV7-3 and TRBJ2-5, with 8 nucleotides matching TRBD1. This CDR3 comprises 14 residues. Germline V gene sequence: CDR1 SGHTA, CDR2 FQGTGA. Germline trimming cut 5 bases from V and 5 bases from J; bases unmatched to any gene: 7. The CDR3 spells CASSPGGPGETQYF. The CDR3 DNA follows: TGTGCCAGCAGCCCAGGGGGCCCCGGGGAGACCCAGTACTTC.